The 10 T cell receptor beta chains in this list originate from one sample, sequenced in a study of blood T cell repertoires in COVID-19. Sequencing used immunoSEQ multiplex PCR; TCRdb keeps in-frame clones, though not all of them. The table has approximately 400,000 clones, roughly 80% seen once; the top ten hold 1.1%. The sequenced sample was peripheral blood. These receptor sequences come from a human donor with acute or convalescent COVID-19. The donor label of this sample is uncertain.

The chain recombines TRBV5-1 with TRBJ1-1; TRBD1 aligns across 7 bases. The germline CDR1 and CDR2 sequences are SGHRS and YFSETQ. Trimming at V came to 4 bases and at J to 8 bases, leaving 8 bases not matched to a gene. The CDR3 consists of 13 residues. CDR3 nucleotide sequence: TGCGCCAGCAGCCCTCGACAGGGACGCGAAGCTTTCTTT. This codes for CASSPRQGREAFF.

This chain links TRBV3-1 (or the pseudogene TRBV3-2) with TRBJ2-5; 10 bases are shared with TRBD2. CDR3 length: 18 amino acids. Germline V gene lookup returns CDR1 LGHDT and CDR2 YNNKEL (reference sequence). Trimming took 0 bases from V and 2 from J; bases not matched to a gene: 9. Here the CDR3 reads CASSQEYSSGGLQETQYF. In DNA, the CDR3 is TGTGCCAGCAGCCAAGAATATTCTAGCGGGGGTCTACAAGAGACCCAGTACTTC.

This chain joins TRBV7-9 and TRBJ1-1, with 8 nucleotides matching TRBD1. Germline loops: CDR1 SEHNR, CDR2 FQNEAQ (reference sequence). Losses at the gene ends were 6 bases for V and 0 bases for J; bases not matched to a gene: 15. The CDR3 totals 18 residues. DNA for the CDR3: TGTGCCAGCAGTTCCCCCGGTGGGCAGGGGGCTTTGAACACTGAAGCTTTCTTT. It is translated as CASSSPGGQGALNTEAFF.

The chain links TRBV6-1 to TRBJ2-3; possibly TRBD2 for D (7 bases). Trimming cost V 4 bases and J 2 bases, with 19 bases left between them. This CDR3 has 17 residues. From germline, CDR1 is MNHNS and CDR2 SASEGT. CDR3 sequence: CASSGTGSGGYTDTQYF. The DNA for the CDR3 is TGTGCCAGCAGTGGAACAGGGTCGGGAGGTTACACAGATACGCAGTATTTT.

The genes are TRBV11-2 and TRBJ2-1; 9 nucleotides agree with TRBD2. The CDR3 is 15 residues long. Germline lookup yields CDR1 SGHAT and CDR2 FQNNGV. The V and J ends lost 7 bases and 4 bases, in that order; junction bases with no gene match: 8. The CDR3 loop reads CASTPLAGVYNEQFF. DNA for the CDR3: TGTGCCAGCACCCCCTTAGCGGGAGTTTACAATGAGCAGTTCTTC.

This sequence joins TRBV18 and TRBJ1-5, with a weak D call TRBD1 (5 bases). This CDR3 comprises 15 residues. V was shortened by 10 bases and J by 4 bases, with 20 bases between the two germline ends. Germline V gene data show CDR1 as KGHSH and CDR2 as LQKENI. CDR3 sequence reads: CAIAPKGLKNQPQHF. As DNA, the CDR3 is TGTGCCATCGCGCCTAAGGGACTTAAAAATCAGCCCCAGCATTTT.

The chain combines TRBV4-2 with TRBJ2-7, with D perhaps TRBD1 (6 bases). CDR3 length: 16 residues. CDR1 is LGHNA, CDR2 YNFKEQ, per germline. V was trimmed by 0 bases and J by 0 bases, leaving 12 bases between them. DNA of the CDR3: TGTGCCAGCAGCCAAGAAACAGGGAAAAGCTCCTACGAGCAGTACTTC. Translating it yields CASSQETGKSSYEQYF.

A note on this clone: Other DNA sequences in this specimen translate into the identical CDR3. The rearrangement links TRBV9 to TRBJ2-7; 8 positions match TRBD2. With 2 bases clipped from V and 1 base from J, the junction kept 2 bases outside the gene matches. This CDR3 is built from 14 residues. Per the germline V gene, CDR1 is SGDLS and CDR2 is YYNGEE. The CDR3, as DNA: TGTGCCAGCAGCGTTTCGGGGGGGTCCTACGAGCAGTACTTC. Translated, it gives CASSVSGGSYEQYF.

The J gene is TRBJ2-1, the V gene TRBV2, with a possible D match to TRBD2 (6 bases). Trimming cost V 5 bases and J 7 bases, with 12 bases left between them. Per the germline V gene, CDR1 is SNHLY and CDR2 is FYNNEI. This CDR3 has 13 amino acids. The CDR3 is CASSKLAKNEQFF. As DNA, the CDR3 is TGTGCCAGCAGTAAACTAGCAAAGAATGAGCAGTTCTTC. Supplemented by reference TRBV2 and TRBJ2-1, the full variable domain reads EPEVTQTPSHQVTQMGQEVILRCVPISNHLYFYWYRQILGQKVEFLVSFYNNEISEKSEIFDDQFSVERPDGSNFTLKIRSTKLEDSAMYFCASSKLAKNEQFFGPGTRLTVL.

V and J are TRBV5-1 and TRBJ2-7; 7 bases are shared with TRBD1. Per the germline V gene, CDR1 is SGHRS and CDR2 is YFSETQ. Trimming at V came to 2 bases and at J to 0 bases, leaving 2 bases not matched to a gene. The CDR3 has 14 residues. CDR3 sequence (DNA): TGCGCCAGCAGCTTACAGGGGCCCTCCTACGAGCAGTACTTC. This gives the protein CASSLQGPSYEQYF.